Below, one T cell receptor beta chain is given with its context. Its specificity is not known. The germline gives CDR1 SGHRS, CDR2 YFSETQ. The CDR3 loop spans 15 amino acids. The sample originates from a study of monozygotic twins with inflammatory bowel disease. The study, taken as a whole, reports: IBD patients displayed reduced TCRbeta diversity (inverse Simpson) when set against healthy co-twins. Especially with disease activity, IBD patients shared fewer clonotypes with others than healthy twins did.

Through template switching, UMIs that included a 6-nucleotide sample barcode were added. From the 5' RACE reads, TCRdb lists one entry per CDR3 protein and no DNA. The sample has a few hundred thousand distinct CDR3 sequences. This sequence was found in a human donor with ulcerative colitis or Crohn's disease, or a healthy co-twin of an affected twin (not recorded which). This chain connects TRBV5-1 to TRBJ1-2; the TCRdb call, TRBD1, lacks DNA for checking. Sequencing was carried out using blood. The CDR3 sequence is CASSMDGGGNYGYTF.